Listed below are T cell receptor beta chains from one sample, sequenced in a study of T cells in Graves' hyperthyroidism and ophthalmopathy. TCRdb passed the multiplex PCR reads through MiXCR, listing each CDR3 protein once. The table lists 500,000 to 600,000 distinct CDR3 sequences, 15% to 20% of them singletons. Sequenced sample: blood. The receptors here all came from a man aged 40-50 years with Graves' ophthalmopathy. Both conserved end residues are part of each CDR3.

TRBV20-1	TRBJ2-1	15	CSANRLAGGPNEQFF
TRBV29-1	TRBJ2-5	16	CSVGGGGSSFQETQYF
TRBV25-1	TRBJ2-5	14	CASNCFPRLETQYF
TRBV6-1	TRBJ1-2	16	CASSPRETSLNYGYTF
TRBV2	TRBJ1-6	14	CASGGREINSPLHF
TRBV10-3	TRBJ2-7	17	CAISDLAGGPRSYEQYF
TRBV5-1	TRBJ2-5	15	CASSLAGDSQETQYF
TRBV6-1	TRBJ2-2	15	CASTLGVANTGELFF
TRBV15	TRBJ2-1	11	CATSSLSGSFF
TRBV30	TRBJ1-4	12	CAWSVGPPKLFF
TRBV9	TRBJ2-7	16	CASSVGWGVGSYEQYF
TRBV27	TRBJ2-5	18	CASAYRGTSGRAGETQYF
TRBV7-8	TRBJ2-2	17	CASSTYPQGAKTGELFF
TRBV7-9	TRBJ2-3	15	CASSPLGQARNTQYF
TRBV14	TRBJ1-4	15	CASSQWLVSNEKLFF
TRBV7-9	TRBJ2-3	14	CASSLAGLEDTQYF
TRBV3-1	TRBJ1-2	14	CASSQDMMGGGYTF
TRBV7-8	TRBJ2-1	14	CASSLRDRYNEQFF
TRBV18	TRBJ2-1	15	CASSPELAGASEQFF
TRBV2	TRBJ1-6	16	CASSETQSSYNSPLHF